This T cell receptor beta chain was recovered during a study of blood T cells in healthy people across ages. Overall study results and limits: Changes seen in expanded clonotypes were possibly confounded by donor CMV status left unknown. TCR beta diversity, measured per million T cells, fell in a roughly linear way with age.

The authors ran a second PCR of 7 to 11 cycles using a sample-barcoded 5' primer and a J-beta primer mix. TCRdb called the 5' RACE reads again in MiXCR, with one record for every CDR3 protein. Among 1,300,000 or so distinct CDR3 sequences, 55% to 75% were seen once, and the ten largest hold 6.7%. As to this clonotype: Antigen: not known.

V trimming: 3 bases; J trimming: 3 bases; junction bases outside the gene matches: 7. The CDR3 sequence is 17 residues long. The sequencing input was blood. The chain carries TRBV12-3 or TRBV12-4 and TRBJ2-6; 8 bases map to TRBD2. This receptor was identified in a man between 18 and 29 years old in good health. The CDR3 loop reads CASSFFPGGRGANVLTF. The CDR3 coding sequence is TGTGCCAGCAGTTTCTTCCCGGGGGGGCGTGGGGCCAACGTCCTGACTTTC.